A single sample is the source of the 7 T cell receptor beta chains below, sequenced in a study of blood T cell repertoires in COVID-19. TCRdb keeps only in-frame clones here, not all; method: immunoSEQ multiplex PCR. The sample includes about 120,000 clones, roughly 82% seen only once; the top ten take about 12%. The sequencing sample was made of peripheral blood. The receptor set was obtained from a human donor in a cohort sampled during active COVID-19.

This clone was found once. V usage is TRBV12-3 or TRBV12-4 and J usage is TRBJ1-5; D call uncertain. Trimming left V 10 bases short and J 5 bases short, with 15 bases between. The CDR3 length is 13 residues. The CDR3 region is CATCVTEDQPQHF. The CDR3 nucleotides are TGTGCCACCTGTGTTACGGAGGATCAGCCCCAGCATTTT.

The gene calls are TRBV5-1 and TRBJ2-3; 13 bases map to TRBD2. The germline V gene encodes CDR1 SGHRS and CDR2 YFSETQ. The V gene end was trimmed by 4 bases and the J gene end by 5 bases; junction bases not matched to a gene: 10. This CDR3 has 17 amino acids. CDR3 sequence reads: CASSLATSGGALDTQYF. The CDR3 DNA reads TGCGCCAGCAGCCTGGCTACTAGCGGGGGGGCCTTAGATACGCAGTATTTT. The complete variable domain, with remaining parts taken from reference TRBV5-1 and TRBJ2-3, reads KAGVTQTPRYLIKTRGQQVTLSCSPISGHRSVSWYQQTPGQGLQFLFEYFSETQRNKGNFPGRFSGRQFSNSRSEMNVSTLELGDSALYLCASSLATSGGALDTQYFGPGTRLTVL.

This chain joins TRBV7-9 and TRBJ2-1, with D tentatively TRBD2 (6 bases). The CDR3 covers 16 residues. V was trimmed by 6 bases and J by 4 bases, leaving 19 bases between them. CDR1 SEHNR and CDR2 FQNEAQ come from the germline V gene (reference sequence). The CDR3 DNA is TGTGCCAGCAGTCCATCCCTGGCTAGCGTATACAATGAGCAGTTCTTC. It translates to CASSPSLASVYNEQFF.

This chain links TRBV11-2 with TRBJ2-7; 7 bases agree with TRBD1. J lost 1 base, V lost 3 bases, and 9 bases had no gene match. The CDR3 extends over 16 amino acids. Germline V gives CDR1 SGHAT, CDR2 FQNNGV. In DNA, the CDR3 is TGTGCCAGCAGCTTCGAGACAGGGCCCGTTTCCTACGAGCAGTACTTC. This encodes CASSFETGPVSYEQYF.

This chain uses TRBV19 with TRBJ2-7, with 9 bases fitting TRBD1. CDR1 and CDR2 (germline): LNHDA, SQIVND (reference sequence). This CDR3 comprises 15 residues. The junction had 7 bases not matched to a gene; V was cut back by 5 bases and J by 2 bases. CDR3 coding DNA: TGTGCCAGTAGTGACCCCGGGACAGGGACCTACGAGCAGTACTTC. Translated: CASSDPGTGTYEQYF. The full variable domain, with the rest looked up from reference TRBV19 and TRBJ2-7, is DGGITQSPKYLFRKEGQNVTLSCEQNLNHDAMYWYRQDPGQGLRLIYYSQIVNDFQKGDIAEGYSVSREKKESFPLTVTSAQKNPTAFYLCASSDPGTGTYEQYFGPGTRLTVT.

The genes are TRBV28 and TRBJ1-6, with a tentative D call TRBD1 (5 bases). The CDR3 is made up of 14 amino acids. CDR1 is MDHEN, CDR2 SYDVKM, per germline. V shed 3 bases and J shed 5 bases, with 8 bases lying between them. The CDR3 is CASSLGGNNSPLHF. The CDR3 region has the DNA TGTGCCAGCAGTTTGGGGGGGAATAATTCACCCCTCCACTTT.

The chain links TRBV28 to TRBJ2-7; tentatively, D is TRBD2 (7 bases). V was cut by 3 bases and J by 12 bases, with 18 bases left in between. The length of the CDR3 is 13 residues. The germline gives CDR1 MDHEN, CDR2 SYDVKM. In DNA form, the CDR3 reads TGTGCCAGCAGTTTTTCCGGGGCGGGGGCGGGGTACTTC. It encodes CASSFSGAGAGYF.